This TCR beta chain derives from a study of blood T cells in healthy people across ages. Study-level points and caveats: Considered underestimates were the diversity estimates obtained from one million T cells.

About this clonotype itself: No antigen is known for it.

Healthy Caucasian individuals from Russia aged about 6 to 90 were enrolled as donors. The CDR3 sequence is 15 residues long. The ends lost 3 bases at V and 4 bases at J; junction bases unmatched: 8. Per the germline V gene, CDR1 is MGHDK and CDR2 is SYGVNS. Primed by a sample-barcoded 5' primer and a J-beta primer mix, a second PCR proceeded for roughly 6 to 12 cycles. TCRdb reprocessed the 5' RACE reads with MiXCR, giving one entry per CDR3 protein. The sample consists of under 1,000,000 distinct CDR3 sequences, around half of them appearing once. The clonotype comes from a man at least 80 years old in good health. Sequencing used blood. V gene TRBV25-1 combines with J gene TRBJ2-7, with 8 bases fitting TRBD1. As DNA, the CDR3 is TGTGCCAGCAGTGATCGACGGACAGGGCAATACGAGCAGTACTTC. Protein sequence: CASSDRRTGQYEQYF.